This T cell receptor (beta chain) came from a study of T-cell memory formation after mild COVID-19. Overall study: Clustering of TCRs was largely donor specific.

The CDR3 length is 14 residues. Germline V gives CDR1 SGHNT, CDR2 YYREEE (reference sequence). Trimming removed 7 bases from V and 3 bases from J, with 17 bases in between. This clonotype was seen repeatedly, ten times or more. Its matching antigen is unknown. Study results and limitations: Proof of SARS-CoV-2 specificity was absent for the second-wave clones that crested on day 37. In pre-infection memory, a portion of responding clones appeared, which suggested that cross-reactive memory joined. Chiefly within CM and EM were the contracting CD4+ clones; CD8+ ones were within EMRA.

TCRdb independently ran MiXCR on the 5' RACE reads; one entry per CDR3 protein. This sample has under 600,000 distinct CDR3 sequences; 20% to 25% occur once, and the top ten carry approximately 8.4%. V is TRBV5-4 and J is TRBJ2-7, with no clear D. This clonotype was obtained from an adult woman who had mild COVID-19 (a few samples of this study predate the infection). Cell type and time point are not known. Sequenced material: PBMCs or a T cell subset sorted from them (not recorded which). In nucleotides, the CDR3 is TGTGCCAGCGGTCACATGGAAGGCATCTACGAGCAGTACTTC. Protein: CASGHMEGIYEQYF.